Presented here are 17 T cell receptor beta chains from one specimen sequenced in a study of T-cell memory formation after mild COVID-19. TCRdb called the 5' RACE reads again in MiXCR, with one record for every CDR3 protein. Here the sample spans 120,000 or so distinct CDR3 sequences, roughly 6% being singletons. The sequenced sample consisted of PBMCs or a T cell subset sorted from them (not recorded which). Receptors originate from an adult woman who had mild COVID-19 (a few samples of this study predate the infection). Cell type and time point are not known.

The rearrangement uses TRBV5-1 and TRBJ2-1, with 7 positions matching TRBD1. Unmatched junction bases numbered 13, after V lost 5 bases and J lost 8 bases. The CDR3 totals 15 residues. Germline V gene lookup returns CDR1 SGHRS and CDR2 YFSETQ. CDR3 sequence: CASRRTGHKGDEQFF. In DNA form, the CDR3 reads TGCGCCAGCAGGCGGACAGGCCATAAAGGGGATGAGCAGTTCTTC. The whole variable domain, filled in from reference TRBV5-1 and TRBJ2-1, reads KAGVTQTPRYLIKTRGQQVTLSCSPISGHRSVSWYQQTPGQGLQFLFEYFSETQRNKGNFPGRFSGRQFSNSRSEMNVSTLELGDSALYLCASRRTGHKGDEQFFGPGTRLTVL.

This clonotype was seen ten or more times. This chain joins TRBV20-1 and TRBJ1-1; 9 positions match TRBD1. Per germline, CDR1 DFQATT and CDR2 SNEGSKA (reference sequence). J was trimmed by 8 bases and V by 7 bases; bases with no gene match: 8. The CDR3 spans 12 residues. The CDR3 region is CSGLQGAKEAFF. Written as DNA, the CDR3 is TGCAGTGGCCTACAGGGGGCGAAGGAAGCTTTCTTT.

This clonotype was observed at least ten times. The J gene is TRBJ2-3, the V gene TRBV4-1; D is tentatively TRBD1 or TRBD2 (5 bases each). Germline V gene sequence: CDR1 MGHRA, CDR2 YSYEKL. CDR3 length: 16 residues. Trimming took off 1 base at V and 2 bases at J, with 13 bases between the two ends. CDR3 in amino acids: CASSQVAAGTTDTQYF. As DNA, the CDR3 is TGCGCCAGCAGCCAAGTTGCGGCAGGGACCACAGATACGCAGTATTTT.

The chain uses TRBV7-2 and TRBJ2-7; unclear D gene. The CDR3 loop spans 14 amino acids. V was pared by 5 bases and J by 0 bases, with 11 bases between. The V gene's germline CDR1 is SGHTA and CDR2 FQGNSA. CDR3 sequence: CASSENRASYEQYF. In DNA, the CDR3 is TGTGCCAGCAGCGAAAACCGGGCCTCCTACGAGCAGTACTTC.

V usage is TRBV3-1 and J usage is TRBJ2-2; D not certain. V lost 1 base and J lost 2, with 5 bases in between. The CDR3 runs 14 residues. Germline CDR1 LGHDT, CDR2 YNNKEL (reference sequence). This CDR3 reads CASSQAVNTGELFF. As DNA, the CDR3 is TGTGCCAGCAGCCAAGCGGTAAACACCGGGGAGCTGTTTTTT.

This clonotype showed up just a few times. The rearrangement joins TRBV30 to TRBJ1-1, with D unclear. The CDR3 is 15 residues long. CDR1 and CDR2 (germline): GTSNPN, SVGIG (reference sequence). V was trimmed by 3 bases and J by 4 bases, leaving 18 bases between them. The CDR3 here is CAWSQAGTRSTEAFF. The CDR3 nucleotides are TGTGCCTGGAGCCAGGCCGGCACCAGGAGCACTGAAGCTTTCTTT.

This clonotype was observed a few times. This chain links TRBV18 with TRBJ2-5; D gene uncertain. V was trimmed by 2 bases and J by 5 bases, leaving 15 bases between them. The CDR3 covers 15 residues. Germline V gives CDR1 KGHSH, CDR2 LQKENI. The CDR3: CASSPSRSPLETQYF. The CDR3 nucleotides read TGTGCCAGCTCACCAAGTAGGTCACCTCTGGAGACCCAGTACTTC.

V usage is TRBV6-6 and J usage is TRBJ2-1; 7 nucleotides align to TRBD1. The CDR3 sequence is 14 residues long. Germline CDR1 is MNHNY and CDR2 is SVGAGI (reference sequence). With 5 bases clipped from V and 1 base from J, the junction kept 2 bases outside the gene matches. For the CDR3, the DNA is TGTGCCAGCAGTCGACAGGGTTCCTACAATGAGCAGTTCTTC. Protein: CASSRQGSYNEQFF.

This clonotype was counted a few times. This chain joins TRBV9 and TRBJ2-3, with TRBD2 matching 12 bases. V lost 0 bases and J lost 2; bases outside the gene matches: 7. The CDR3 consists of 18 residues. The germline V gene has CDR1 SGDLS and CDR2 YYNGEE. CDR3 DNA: TGTGCCAGCAGCGTAGCCCAGACTAGCGGGGGTATCACAGATACGCAGTATTTT. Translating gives CASSVAQTSGGITDTQYF.

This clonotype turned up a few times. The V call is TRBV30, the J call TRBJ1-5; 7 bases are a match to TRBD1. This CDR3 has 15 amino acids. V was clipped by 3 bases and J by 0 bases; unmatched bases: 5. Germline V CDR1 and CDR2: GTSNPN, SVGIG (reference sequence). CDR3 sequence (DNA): TGTGCCTGGAGGAGACAGGGCCTTAGCAATCAGCCCCAGCATTTT. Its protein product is CAWRRQGLSNQPQHF.

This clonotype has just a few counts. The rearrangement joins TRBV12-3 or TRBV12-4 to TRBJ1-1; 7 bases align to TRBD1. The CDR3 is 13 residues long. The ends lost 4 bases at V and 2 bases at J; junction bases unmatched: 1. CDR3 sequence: CASSWDSNTEAFF. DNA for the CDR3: TGTGCCAGCAGTTGGGACAGTAACACTGAAGCTTTCTTT.

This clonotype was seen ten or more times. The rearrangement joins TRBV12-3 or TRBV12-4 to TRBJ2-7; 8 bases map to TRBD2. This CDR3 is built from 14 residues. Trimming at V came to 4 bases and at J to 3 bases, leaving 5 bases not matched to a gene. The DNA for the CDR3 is TGTGCCAGCAGTTACACTAGCGGTTACTACGAGCAGTACTTC. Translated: CASSYTSGYYEQYF.

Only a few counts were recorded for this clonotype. The CDR3 bases are TGTGCCAGCAGCTTGGGGTCGGGAGGGGAAGCTTTCTTT. Its translation is CASSLGSGGEAFF. This chain connects TRBV7-9 to TRBJ1-1; D remains unclear. Germline V lookup: CDR1 SEHNR, CDR2 FQNEAQ (reference sequence). The CDR3 contains 13 residues. V shed 3 bases and J shed 8 bases, with 13 bases lying between them.

CDR3 loop: CASSPDLPASYGYTF. The CDR3 DNA sequence: TGTGCCAGCAGCCCCGATTTGCCGGCAAGCTATGGCTACACCTTC. This chain uses TRBV7-2 with TRBJ1-2, with D unclear. Trimming cost V 5 bases and J 4 bases, with 17 bases left between them. The germline gives CDR1 SGHTA, CDR2 FQGNSA. The CDR3 is 15 amino acids.

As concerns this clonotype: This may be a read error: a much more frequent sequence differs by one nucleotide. CDR3 loop: CASSFTQTGGSNNSHLHF. CDR3 DNA: TGCGCCAGCAGCTTTACTCAGACGGGGGGGTCTAATAATTCACACCTCCACTTT. The V and J genes are TRBV5-1 and TRBJ1-6; D might be TRBD1 (5 bases). Germline CDR1 SGHRS, CDR2 YFSETQ. The CDR3 covers 18 residues. Supplemented by reference TRBV5-1 and TRBJ1-6, the full variable domain reads KAGVTQTPRYLIKTRGQQVTLSCSPISGHRSVSWYQQTPGQGLQFLFEYFSETQRNKGNFPGRFSGRQFSNSRSEMNVSTLELGDSALYLCASSFTQTGGSNNSHLHFGNGTRLTVT.

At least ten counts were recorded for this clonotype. CDR3 region: CSVEGGTYYGYTF. The CDR3 DNA reads TGCAGCGTTGAAGGGGGGACATACTATGGCTACACCTTC. The chain has TRBV29-1 and TRBJ1-2, with D tentatively TRBD1 (6 bases). The CDR3 extends over 13 amino acids. Germline CDR1 and CDR2: SQVTM and ANQGSEA. The germline V and J ends were trimmed by 1 base and 3 bases, with 9 bases remaining between them.

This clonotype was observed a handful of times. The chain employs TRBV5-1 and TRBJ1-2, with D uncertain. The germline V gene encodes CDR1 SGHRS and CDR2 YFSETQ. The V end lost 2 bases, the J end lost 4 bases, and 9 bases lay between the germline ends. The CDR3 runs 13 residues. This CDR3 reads CASSLDVTYGYTF. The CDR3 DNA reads TGCGCCAGCAGCTTAGATGTAACCTATGGCTACACCTTC.